Below are 30 T cell receptor beta chains sequenced from a single sample in a study of T cell changes during pregnancy in multiple sclerosis. Repertoires were generated with immunoSEQ multiplex PCR, while TCRdb's copy carries only in-frame clones and drops some. The sample yields 35,000 to 40,000 clones, about 94% seen once. The sample here was CD4+ T cells from peripheral blood mononuclear cells, taken in the second trimester of pregnancy. These receptors were obtained from a female donor with multiple sclerosis, enrolled in a pregnancy study.

This clone occurred once. V usage is TRBV7-3 and J usage is TRBJ1-1; TRBD1 matches at 10 bases. With 6 bases clipped from V and 4 bases from J, the junction kept 5 bases outside the gene matches. This CDR3 is built from 14 residues. Germline V CDR1 and CDR2: SGHTA, FQGTGA. The DNA for the CDR3 is TGTGCCAGCAGTTTAGACAGGGGGCCCACTGAAGCTTTCTTT. Protein: CASSLDRGPTEAFF.

The chain joins TRBV10-1 to TRBJ2-1; no firm D call. This CDR3 spans 14 amino acids. V was cut by 3 bases and J by 7 bases, with 13 bases left in between. CDR1 is WNHNN and CDR2 is SYGVQD in the germline V gene (reference sequence). CDR3 region: CASSDRYPSNEQFF. The DNA of the CDR3 is TGCGCCAGCAGTGACAGGTATCCCTCAAATGAGCAGTTCTTC.

This CDR3 reads CASRPGQRYQPQHF. The CDR3 DNA sequence: TGTGCCAGTAGACCGGGACAGCGGTATCAGCCCCAGCATTTT. The chain links TRBV19 to TRBJ1-5; 7 bases align to TRBD1. Germline CDR1 LNHDA, CDR2 SQIVND (reference sequence). Trimming at V came to 6 bases and at J to 5 bases, leaving 7 bases not matched to a gene. The CDR3 extends over 14 amino acids.

The table lists this clone with a count of one. The rearrangement uses TRBV19 and TRBJ2-1, with 11 bases matching TRBD2. Germline V gene lookup returns CDR1 LNHDA and CDR2 SQIVND (reference sequence). V trimming: 2 bases; J trimming: 5 bases; junction bases outside the gene matches: 11. This CDR3 contains 18 residues. DNA of the CDR3: TGTGCCAGTAGTATAAGGTCGGCTAGCGGGAGGAGGCACAATGAGCAGTTCTTC. As protein: CASSIRSASGRRHNEQFF.

This clone was recorded only once. This sequence joins TRBV14 and TRBJ2-2; maybe TRBD1 (5 bases). Trimming stripped 2 bases from V and 6 bases from J, with 7 bases between. The CDR3 is made up of 13 amino acids. Germline lookup yields CDR1 SGHDN and CDR2 FVKESK. In nucleotides, the CDR3 is TGTGCCAGCAGCCAATCCAGGGCCGGGGAGCTGTTTTTT. It specifies CASSQSRAGELFF.

The rearrangement links TRBV7-3 to TRBJ2-5; D is possibly TRBD1 (6 bases). The CDR3 runs 15 residues. Per the germline V gene, CDR1 is SGHTA and CDR2 is FQGTGA. Trimming stripped 2 bases from V and 4 bases from J, with 14 bases between. CDR3 bases: TGTGCCAGCAGCTTACGGGCAGGGGCTGGAGAGACCCAGTACTTC. This gives the protein CASSLRAGAGETQYF.

J is TRBJ2-3 and V is TRBV9; the D gene is possibly TRBD1 (6 bases). The CDR3 extends over 15 amino acids. Trimming removed 1 base from V and 3 bases from J, with 12 bases in between. From germline, CDR1 is SGDLS and CDR2 YYNGEE. The CDR3 region is CASSVREGGTDTQYF. Written as DNA, the CDR3 is TGTGCCAGCAGCGTACGAGAAGGGGGAACAGATACGCAGTATTTT.

The chain links TRBV6-1 to TRBJ2-2; 9 bases line up with TRBD1. Germline V gene lookup returns CDR1 MNHNS and CDR2 SASEGT. CDR3 length: 14 amino acids. Trimming took 5 bases from V and 7 from J; bases not matched to a gene: 5. This chain's CDR3 is CASSLDRGSGELFF. CDR3 DNA: TGTGCCAGCAGTCTGGACAGGGGTAGCGGGGAGCTGTTTTTT.

The gene calls are TRBV4-2 and TRBJ2-5; tentative D call: TRBD2 (6 bases). The CDR3 contains 16 residues. Trimming removed 4 bases at V and 2 bases at J, with 17 bases between. Germline values: CDR1 LGHNA, CDR2 YNFKEQ. The CDR3 DNA reads as TGTGCCAGCAGCCGCGCCTGGGCCGGGGGACAAGAGACCCAGTACTTC. Translated: CASSRAWAGGQETQYF.

The V and J genes are TRBV30 and TRBJ2-7; the D is unclear. This CDR3 has 13 amino acids. Trimming took off 3 bases at V and 2 bases at J, with 11 bases between the two ends. The germline CDR1 and CDR2 sequences are GTSNPN and SVGIG (reference sequence). The CDR3 nucleotides are TGTGCCTGGAGGGAATACAGTACCTACGAGCAGTACTTC. This gives the protein CAWREYSTYEQYF.

The CDR3 sequence is CASSIRLLAGVEDTQYF. The CDR3 DNA sequence: TGTGCCAGTAGTATCCGCCTACTAGCGGGAGTAGAAGATACGCAGTATTTT. The V gene is TRBV19, the J gene TRBJ2-3; TRBD2 matches 11 bases. The CDR3 runs 17 residues. The germline V gene has CDR1 LNHDA and CDR2 SQIVND (reference sequence). V shed 3 bases and J 5 bases; nucleotides not matched to a gene: 10.

The chain employs TRBV11-1 and TRBJ2-7; tentatively, D is TRBD1 (5 bases). Deletions cut 2 bases from V and 3 bases from J, with 11 bases between. CDR1 is SGHAT, CDR2 FQDESV, per germline (reference sequence). This CDR3 contains 14 residues. The CDR3 sequence is CASSLKDNNYEQYF. CDR3 bases: TGTGCCAGCAGCTTAAAGGACAACAACTACGAGCAGTACTTC.

This chain links TRBV4-2 with TRBJ1-5, with 7 bases that match TRBD1. The CDR3 totals 16 residues. Trimming cost V 0 bases and J 8 bases; bases outside gene matches: 10. From germline, CDR1 is LGHNA and CDR2 YNFKEQ. The CDR3 coding sequence is TGTGCCAGCAGCCAAGATGGGACAGACCCAGTCAAGCCCCAGCATTTT. This encodes CASSQDGTDPVKPQHF.

The rearrangement links TRBV5-1 to TRBJ2-2; the match to TRBD2 covers 16 bases. Germline V gene sequence: CDR1 SGHRS, CDR2 YFSETQ. With V trimmed by 4 bases and J by 4 bases, 4 bases remained unmatched. This CDR3 spans 17 amino acids. CDR3 protein: CASSPGTSGRVTGELFF. The CDR3 DNA is TGCGCCAGCAGCCCCGGGACTAGCGGGAGGGTCACCGGGGAGCTGTTTTTT.

V is TRBV29-1 and J is TRBJ2-3; a possible D gene is TRBD2 (6 bases). Germline lookup yields CDR1 SQVTM and CDR2 ANQGSEA. Trimming removed 4 bases from V and 0 bases from J, with 11 bases in between. The CDR3 runs 14 residues. CDR3 region: CSVGDWPSTDTQYF. Here the CDR3 DNA reads TGCAGCGTTGGGGACTGGCCTAGCACAGATACGCAGTATTTT.

The sample holds one count of this clone. The chain combines TRBV6-6 with TRBJ1-2; D uncertain. The CDR3 totals 15 residues. Trimming stripped 4 bases from V and 8 bases from J, with 20 bases between. CDR1 is MNHNY and CDR2 is SVGAGI in the germline V gene (reference sequence). The CDR3 region is CASSSRFPPDRGYTF. DNA of the CDR3: TGTGCCAGCAGTTCTAGGTTCCCCCCGGATAGAGGCTACACCTTC.

The CDR3 region has the DNA TGCGCCAGCAGCTTGATGCGGGAGGGCCATGAGCAGTTCTTC. Translation: CASSLMREGHEQFF. The V gene is TRBV5-1, the J gene TRBJ2-1; 9 positions agree with TRBD2. CDR1 and CDR2 (germline): SGHRS, YFSETQ. V lost 1 base and J lost 8; bases outside the gene matches: 4. The CDR3 has 14 amino acids.

The rearrangement links TRBV6-1 to TRBJ1-2; possibly TRBD1 for D (5 bases). Trimming cost V 7 bases and J 4 bases, with 13 bases left between them. The germline CDR1 and CDR2 sequences are MNHNS and SASEGT. The CDR3 consists of 13 residues. DNA of the CDR3: TGTGCCAGCACCCCCCCAGGGCTCTATGGCTACACCTTC. It yields the protein CASTPPGLYGYTF.

The J gene is TRBJ1-2, the V gene TRBV6-1, with 11 nucleotides matching TRBD1. The CDR3 extends over 15 amino acids. Germline assignment: CDR1 MNHNS and CDR2 SASEGT. The ends lost 4 bases at V and 3 bases at J; junction bases unmatched: 4. The CDR3 here is CASSVGTGGDYGYTF. CDR3 DNA: TGTGCCAGCAGTGTAGGGACAGGGGGTGACTATGGCTACACCTTC.

The J gene is TRBJ1-1, the V gene TRBV6-1; TRBD1 might be the D (5 bases). CDR1 MNHNS and CDR2 SASEGT come from the germline V gene. The CDR3 spans 15 residues. V was clipped by 10 bases and J by 2 bases, with 20 bases between them. The CDR3 region is CANFETGTRNTEAFF. The CDR3 coding sequence is TGTGCCAATTTTGAGACCGGGACTCGTAACACTGAAGCTTTCTTT.

This rearrangement joins TRBV10-3 to TRBJ1-5; no definite D call. The CDR3 extends over 13 amino acids. V lost 10 bases and J lost 2, with 12 bases in between. Germline loops: CDR1 ENHRY, CDR2 SYGVKD. The CDR3 loop reads CATRTWGNQPQHF. CDR3 DNA sequence: TGTGCCACCCGGACTTGGGGCAATCAGCCCCAGCATTTT.

The chain joins TRBV7-3 to TRBJ2-3; D is undetermined. Trimming left V 1 base short and J 3 bases short, with 5 bases between. CDR1 and CDR2 (germline): SGHTA, FQGTGA. This CDR3 region has 13 residues. CDR3 bases: TGTGCCAGCAGCTTAAAGCGAACAGATACGCAGTATTTT. Translating gives CASSLKRTDTQYF.

J is TRBJ1-1 and V is TRBV7-3; 11 nucleotides agree with TRBD1. The CDR3 totals 15 residues. After removal of 2 bases from V and 4 bases from J, the junction contained 3 bases not matched to a gene. Germline assignment: CDR1 SGHTA and CDR2 FQGTGA. This CDR3 is CASSLFGTGGTEAFF. CDR3 coding DNA: TGTGCCAGCAGCTTATTCGGGACAGGGGGCACTGAAGCTTTCTTT.

The rearrangement links TRBV19 to TRBJ1-1, with a tentative D call TRBD1 (5 bases). Trimming cost V 5 bases and J 7 bases, with 17 bases left between them. Germline loops: CDR1 LNHDA, CDR2 SQIVND (reference sequence). This CDR3 has 14 residues. CDR3 nucleotides: TGTGCCAGTAGTCACTCAGTGGGGCGCGGTGAAGCTTTCTTT. It encodes CASSHSVGRGEAFF.

The chain recombines TRBV7-2 with TRBJ2-7, with 12 nucleotides matching TRBD2. There are 15 residues in the CDR3. Losses at the gene ends were 5 bases for V and 5 bases for J; bases not matched to a gene: 7. Germline V CDR1 and CDR2: SGHTA, FQGNSA. CDR3 residues: CASSRLAGAINEQYF. DNA for the CDR3: TGTGCCAGCAGCCGACTAGCGGGAGCGATAAACGAGCAGTACTTC.

The CDR3 region is CASSRLAGPTGELFF. The CDR3 DNA is TGTGCCAGTAGCAGACTAGCGGGACCCACCGGGGAGCTGTTTTTT. The chain has TRBV19 and TRBJ2-2, with 11 bases matching TRBD2. Germline loops: CDR1 LNHDA, CDR2 SQIVND (reference sequence). Trimming at V came to 6 bases and at J to 4 bases, leaving 4 bases not matched to a gene. The CDR3 runs to 15 residues.

This clone was seen a handful of times. The chain employs TRBV12-5 and TRBJ2-1; 8 positions match TRBD2. The CDR3 consists of 16 residues. Germline lookup yields CDR1 LGHNT and CDR2 FRNRAP. V gave up 3 bases and J gave up 7 bases; unmatched junction bases: 11. CDR3 sequence (DNA): TGTGCTAGTGGTTTAGGACTAGCCCAGGGGAGGAATGAGCAGTTCTTC. It codes for CASGLGLAQGRNEQFF.

V usage is TRBV7-7 and J usage is TRBJ2-2, with a weak D call TRBD1 (6 bases). The length of the CDR3 is 16 residues. CDR1 and CDR2 from the germline V gene are SSHAT and FNYEAQ (reference sequence). V was shortened by 4 bases and J by 0 bases, with 12 bases between the two germline ends. CDR3 nucleotides: TGTGCCAGCAGCTCAGGGGCAGGGGCGAACACCGGGGAGCTGTTTTTT. As protein: CASSSGAGANTGELFF.

The V call is TRBV9, the J call TRBJ2-5; TRBD1 matches 7 bases. CDR1 and CDR2 (germline): SGDLS, YYNGEE. The CDR3 is 14 amino acids. V lost 0 bases to trimming and J lost 1 base; unmatched junction nucleotides: 0. The CDR3 region is CASSVAGGQETQYF. CDR3 sequence (DNA): TGTGCCAGCAGCGTAGCAGGGGGCCAAGAGACCCAGTACTTC. The variable domain in full, completed from reference TRBV9 and TRBJ2-5, reads DSGVTQTPKHLITATGQRVTLRCSPRSGDLSVYWYQQSLDQGLQFLIQYYNGEERAKGNILERFSAQQFPDLHSELNLSSLELGDSALYFCASSVAGGQETQYFGPGTRLLVL.

J is TRBJ1-5 and V is TRBV27; 8 nucleotides match TRBD1. CDR1 is MNHEY and CDR2 is SMNVEV in the germline V gene (reference sequence). This CDR3 region has 13 residues. V trimming: 5 bases; J trimming: 9 bases; junction bases outside the gene matches: 6. The CDR3 loop reads CASSLTGERPQHF. The DNA of the CDR3 is TGTGCCAGCAGTCTGACAGGGGAGAGGCCCCAGCATTTT.